This T cell receptor (beta chain) was sequenced during a study of radiation and T cells in renal cell carcinoma. Study-wide results and caveats: Without pretreatment biopsies, baseline tumor clonotype presence was undetermined. From baseline, blood top tumor clonotypes peaked at 2 weeks post-radiation.

Repertoires were generated with immunoSEQ multiplex PCR, while TCRdb's copy carries only in-frame clones and drops some. The top ten clones hold around 9.4% of a sample with approximately 86,000 clones, about 85% of them seen once. The junction had 18 bases not matched to a gene; V was cut back by 3 bases and J by 2 bases. Germline CDR1 is SGHDT and CDR2 is YYEEEE. The CDR3 consists of 19 residues. For this clone: Its target is not known.

Time point: blood 4 weeks post-SBRT, at nephrectomy. The treatment here: 15 Gy SBRT to primary tumor, nephrectomy 4 weeks later. Nephrectomy followed 15 Gy stereotactic body radiation by 4 weeks. After SBRT, blood was collected at 2 and 4 weeks, plus baseline. The sample here was blood, taken from a patient whose treatment included radiotherapy and nephrectomy. The V gene is TRBV5-6, the J gene TRBJ2-7, with 9 bases fitting TRBD2. This receptor was identified in a man aged 50 to 59 with renal cell carcinoma. The DNA for the CDR3 is TGTGCCAGCAGCTGGGGGAGGGACGTAAGGCCTAGCGGGACCTACGAGCAGTACTTC. This codes for CASSWGRDVRPSGTYEQYF.